Listed here are 24 T cell receptor beta chains from one sample, sequenced in a study of cytomegalovirus exposure and HLA in healthy donors. Method: immunoSEQ multiplex PCR; TCRdb's copy keeps in-frame clones and lacks some. Altogether approximately 140,000 clones are present, around 87% being singletons, with the ten largest covering around 10%. Sequences were obtained from PBMCs. These receptors were obtained from a man between 18 and 35 years old in good health and CMV-seropositive.

V is TRBV5-1 and J is TRBJ2-7; 8 bases line up with TRBD1. This CDR3 spans 14 amino acids. The V gene's germline CDR1 is SGHRS and CDR2 YFSETQ. The junction had 8 bases not matched to a gene; V was cut back by 4 bases and J by 5 bases. As DNA, the CDR3 is TGCGCCAGCAGCCTCGGACAGGGCGACGACGAGCAGTACTTC. It specifies CASSLGQGDDEQYF.

The J gene is TRBJ2-6, the V gene TRBV30; 7 bases map to TRBD2. This CDR3 is 17 amino acids long. The V gene's germline CDR1 is GTSNPN and CDR2 SVGIG (reference sequence). Trimming removed 5 bases from V and 0 bases from J; junction bases left unmatched: 10. The CDR3 here is CAWGEQRGSSGANVLTF. CDR3 DNA sequence: TGTGCCTGGGGGGAACAGCGGGGTAGCTCTGGGGCCAACGTCCTGACTTTC. Full variable domain (remainder filled in from reference TRBV30 and TRBJ2-6): SQTIHQWPATLVQPVGSPLSLECTVEGTSNPNLYWYRQAAGRGLQLLFYSVGIGQISSEVPQNLSASRPQDRQFILSSKKLLLSDSGFYLCAWGEQRGSSGANVLTFGAGSRLTVL.

This clone was counted only a few times. The genes are TRBV4-2 and TRBJ1-1; TRBD1 is a possible D gene (5 bases). There are 14 residues in the CDR3. Trimming removed 7 bases from V and 1 base from J, with 13 bases in between. Germline CDR1 is LGHNA and CDR2 is YNFKEQ. The CDR3 here is CASNLGQGNTEAFF. As DNA, the CDR3 is TGTGCCAGCAACCTGGGGCAGGGGAACACTGAAGCTTTCTTT.

J is TRBJ2-6 and V is TRBV5-6; D may be TRBD2 (6 bases). Looked up from germline, CDR1 is SGHDT and CDR2 is YYEEEE. The CDR3 is made up of 18 amino acids. V was trimmed by 4 bases and J by 0 bases, leaving 17 bases between them. CDR3 sequence (DNA): TGTGCCAGCAGCCGCTGGGGCCGGGGAGGCTCTGGGGCCAACGTCCTGACTTTC. Its translation is CASSRWGRGGSGANVLTF. Looking up the rest from reference TRBV5-6 and TRBJ2-6 gives the full variable domain: DAGVTQSPTHLIKTRGQQVTLRCSPKSGHDTVSWYQQALGQGPQFIFQYYEEEERQRGNFPDRFSGHQFPNYSSELNVNALLLGDSALYLCASSRWGRGGSGANVLTFGAGSRLTVL.

This rearrangement joins TRBV6-1 to TRBJ2-1, with 9 bases lining up with TRBD1. J gave up 6 bases and V 4 bases, and 4 bases lay outside the gene matches. The CDR3 is made up of 14 amino acids. Germline V CDR1 and CDR2: MNHNS, SASEGT. CDR3 amino acids: CASSGDRVSNEQFF. The DNA for the CDR3 is TGTGCCAGCAGTGGGGACAGGGTTAGCAATGAGCAGTTCTTC.

The genes are TRBV10-3 and TRBJ2-3, with 16 bases identical to TRBD2. This CDR3 has 17 residues. Germline V lookup: CDR1 ENHRY, CDR2 SYGVKD. V was pared by 6 bases and J by 0 bases, with 3 bases of the junction left unmatched. CDR3 protein: CAISPGLAGGSTDTQYF. The DNA for the CDR3 is TGTGCCATCAGCCCGGGACTAGCGGGGGGGAGCACAGATACGCAGTATTTT.

The chain links TRBV2 to TRBJ2-1; weak D call: TRBD1 (5 bases). The CDR3 extends over 14 amino acids. The V and J ends lost 6 bases and 1 base respectively, with 10 bases between them. The germline gives CDR1 SNHLY, CDR2 FYNNEI. The CDR3 sequence: CASSVRGSYNEQFF. CDR3 coding DNA: TGTGCCAGCAGCGTTAGGGGATCCTACAATGAGCAGTTCTTC.

The J gene is TRBJ2-5, the V gene TRBV10-3; D unresolved. The germline CDR1 and CDR2 sequences are ENHRY and SYGVKD. Trimming left V 3 bases short and J 5 bases short, with 7 bases between. There are 12 residues in the CDR3. CDR3 protein: CAISEFRETQYF. For the CDR3, the DNA is TGTGCCATCAGTGAATTCCGGGAGACCCAGTACTTC.

This clone has a handful of counts. The DNA for the CDR3 is TGTGCCAGCAGTCGCGGACAGGGCGGCTACACCTTC. Translation gives CASSRGQGGYTF. The chain is built from TRBV11-2 and TRBJ1-2; 8 bases map to TRBD1. V lost 6 bases, J lost 8 bases, and 5 bases stayed unmatched. CDR1 is SGHAT, CDR2 FQNNGV, per germline. The CDR3 totals 12 residues.

The V and J genes are TRBV27 and TRBJ1-5; TRBD1 aligns across 7 bases. V shed 6 bases, J shed 1 base, and the junction held 6 bases outside the gene matches. The V gene's germline CDR1 is MNHEY and CDR2 SMNVEV (reference sequence). CDR3 length: 15 amino acids. The CDR3 is CASSPGTVSNQPQHF. Written as DNA, the CDR3 is TGTGCCAGCAGCCCTGGGACAGTAAGCAATCAGCCCCAGCATTTT.

V is TRBV11-2 and J is TRBJ2-7; 11 positions agree with TRBD2. The CDR3 totals 15 residues. After removal of 4 bases from V and 2 bases from J, the junction contained 4 bases not matched to a gene. Germline CDR1 SGHAT, CDR2 FQNNGV. The CDR3 reads CASSSTSGSTYEQYF. CDR3 nucleotides: TGTGCCAGCAGCTCTACTAGCGGGAGTACCTACGAGCAGTACTTC.

The V call is TRBV6-5, the J call TRBJ2-7; TRBD1 aligns across 8 bases. V dropped 5 bases and J dropped 6; count of bases not matched to a gene: 12. The CDR3 consists of 15 residues. Germline V gene data show CDR1 as MNHEY and CDR2 as SVGAGI. The CDR3 nucleotides are TGTGCCAGCAGTCGTCGGACAGGGAAGGGTGTCGAGCAGTACTTC. This gives the protein CASSRRTGKGVEQYF.

The chain employs TRBV5-4 and TRBJ2-3; 11 bases are a match to TRBD2. In germline, CDR1 is SGHNT, CDR2 YYREEE (reference sequence). This CDR3 region has 15 residues. J gave up 7 bases and V 4 bases, and 8 bases lay outside the gene matches. The CDR3 is CASSGDSGRVNTQYF. CDR3 in DNA: TGTGCCAGCAGCGGCGATAGCGGGAGGGTAAATACGCAGTATTTT.

The rearrangement joins TRBV18 to TRBJ2-1, with a weak D call TRBD1 (6 bases). This CDR3 has 15 amino acids. The V gene lost 5 bases and the J gene lost 0 bases, with 11 bases spanning the gap. The germline V gene has CDR1 KGHSH and CDR2 LQKENI. The CDR3 bases are TGTGCCAGCTCATCGGGACAACGCTCCTACAATGAGCAGTTCTTC. This gives the protein CASSSGQRSYNEQFF.

This chain connects TRBV18 to TRBJ2-2; D possibly corresponds to TRBD1 (6 bases). From germline, CDR1 is KGHSH and CDR2 LQKENI. Trimming removed 2 bases from V and 7 bases from J, with 14 bases in between. This CDR3 is built from 15 residues. CDR3 protein: CASSPNSGAYGELFF. The DNA of the CDR3 is TGTGCCAGCTCACCAAATTCAGGGGCCTACGGGGAGCTGTTTTTT. The variable domain in full, completed from reference TRBV18 and TRBJ2-2, reads NAGVMQNPRHLVRRRGQEARLRCSPMKGHSHVYWYRQLPEEGLKFMVYLQKENIIDESGMPKERFSAEFPKEGPSILRIQQVVRGDSAAYFCASSPNSGAYGELFFGEGSRLTVL.

The J gene is TRBJ2-5, the V gene TRBV5-6, with TRBD2 matching 14 bases. The V gene end was trimmed by 3 bases and the J gene end by 6 bases; junction bases not matched to a gene: 7. CDR1 is SGHDT, CDR2 YYEEEE, per germline. This CDR3 region has 16 residues. This CDR3 is CASSSGLAGGRKTQYF. The CDR3 DNA is TGTGCCAGCAGCTCCGGACTAGCGGGGGGCAGGAAGACCCAGTACTTC.

The chain combines TRBV6-6 with TRBJ2-2; 7 positions agree with TRBD1. The CDR3 is 12 residues long. From germline, CDR1 is MNHNY and CDR2 SVGAGI (reference sequence). The V segment lost 7 bases and the J segment 6 bases; nucleotides outside the gene matches: 2. The DNA of the CDR3 is TGTGCCAGCAAAACAGGGGCCGGGGAGCTGTTTTTT. It is translated as CASKTGAGELFF.

V is TRBV19 and J is TRBJ1-2, with 8 bases aligning to TRBD1. The CDR3 is made up of 13 amino acids. The germline CDR1 and CDR2 sequences are LNHDA and SQIVND (reference sequence). The V and J ends lost 4 bases and 7 bases, in that order; junction bases with no gene match: 5. This CDR3 is CASSNDRGRGYTF. The CDR3 DNA is TGTGCCAGTAGTAACGACAGGGGCCGTGGCTACACCTTC.

This sequence joins TRBV30 and TRBJ2-1; D gene uncertain. The CDR3 is 11 residues long. Per the germline V gene, CDR1 is GTSNPN and CDR2 is SVGIG (reference sequence). V was clipped by 2 bases and J by 6 bases, with 5 bases between them. The CDR3 sequence: CAWSSFNEQFF. For the CDR3, the DNA is TGTGCCTGGAGTTCATTCAATGAGCAGTTCTTC.

V usage is TRBV19 and J usage is TRBJ1-4; possibly TRBD1 for D (5 bases). The CDR3 is 14 residues long. V was pared by 7 bases and J by 3 bases, with 12 bases between. Germline lookup yields CDR1 LNHDA and CDR2 SQIVND (reference sequence). DNA for the CDR3: TGTGCCAGTAAACGGGGGGACGCTAATGAAAAACTGTTTTTT. This sequence encodes CASKRGDANEKLFF.

The chain recombines TRBV2 with TRBJ2-5; no definite D call. CDR3 length: 12 residues. Germline values: CDR1 SNHLY, CDR2 FYNNEI. The germline V and J ends were trimmed by 3 bases and 5 bases, with 7 bases remaining between them. CDR3: CASSDTEETQYF. For the CDR3, the DNA is TGTGCCAGCAGTGATACCGAGGAGACCCAGTACTTC.

In its sample, this clone was seen once. The V call is TRBV7-6, the J call TRBJ2-7, with 7 bases matching TRBD1. The CDR3 loop spans 18 amino acids. The germline CDR1 and CDR2 sequences are SGHVS and FNYEAQ. J was trimmed by 6 bases and V by 1 base; bases with no gene match: 18. CDR3 sequence reads: CASSLGPVERDRAPEQYF. CDR3 coding DNA: TGTGCCAGCAGCTTAGGACCGGTGGAGAGAGACAGGGCCCCCGAGCAGTACTTC.

This sequence joins TRBV19 and TRBJ2-2, with unresolved D. The length of the CDR3 is 10 residues. Germline CDR1 and CDR2: LNHDA and SQIVND (reference sequence). Trimming left V 10 bases short and J 6 bases short, with 6 bases between. CDR3 residues: CATSAGELFF. Written as DNA, the CDR3 is TGTGCCACCTCTGCCGGGGAGCTGTTTTTT.

The chain carries TRBV5-1 and TRBJ2-3; maybe TRBD1 (5 bases). Trimming removed 0 bases from V and 4 bases from J, with 6 bases in between. Germline CDR1 is SGHRS and CDR2 is YFSETQ. This CDR3 spans 13 amino acids. CDR3 bases: TGCGCCAGCAGCTTGGGGGGCTCAGATACGCAGTATTTT. This codes for CASSLGGSDTQYF.